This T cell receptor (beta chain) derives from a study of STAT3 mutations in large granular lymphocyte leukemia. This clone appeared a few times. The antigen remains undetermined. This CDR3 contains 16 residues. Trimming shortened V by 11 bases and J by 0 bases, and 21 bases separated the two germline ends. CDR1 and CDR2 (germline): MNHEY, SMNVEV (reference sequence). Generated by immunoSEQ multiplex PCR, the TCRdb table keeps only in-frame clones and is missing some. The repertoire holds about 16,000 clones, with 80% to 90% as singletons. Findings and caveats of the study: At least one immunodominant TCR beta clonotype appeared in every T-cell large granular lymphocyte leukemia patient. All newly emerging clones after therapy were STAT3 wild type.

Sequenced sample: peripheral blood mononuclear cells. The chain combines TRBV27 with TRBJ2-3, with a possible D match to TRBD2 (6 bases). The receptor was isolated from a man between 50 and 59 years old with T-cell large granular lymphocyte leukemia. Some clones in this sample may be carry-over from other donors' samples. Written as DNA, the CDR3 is TGTGCCTCCGGGGGTCTCCGGGGCAGGAGCACAGATACGCAGTATTTT. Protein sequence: CASGGLRGRSTDTQYF.